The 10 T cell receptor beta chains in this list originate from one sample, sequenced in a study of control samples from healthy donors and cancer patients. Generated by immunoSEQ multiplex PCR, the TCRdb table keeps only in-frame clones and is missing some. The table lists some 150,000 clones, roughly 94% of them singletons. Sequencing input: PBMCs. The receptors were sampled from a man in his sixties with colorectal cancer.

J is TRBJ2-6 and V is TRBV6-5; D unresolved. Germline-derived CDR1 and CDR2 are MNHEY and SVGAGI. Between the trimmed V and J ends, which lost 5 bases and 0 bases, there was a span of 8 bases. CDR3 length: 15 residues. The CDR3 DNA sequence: TGTGCCAGCAGTACTTCATTCTCTGGGGCCAACGTCCTGACTTTC. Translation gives CASSTSFSGANVLTF.

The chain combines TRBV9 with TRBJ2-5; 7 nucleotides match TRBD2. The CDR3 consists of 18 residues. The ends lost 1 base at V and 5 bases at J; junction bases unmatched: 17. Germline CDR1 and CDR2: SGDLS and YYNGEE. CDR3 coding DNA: TGTGCCAGCAGCGTATCTGAAGCGACTAGCAGGTCTGGGGAGACCCAGTACTTC. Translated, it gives CASSVSEATSRSGETQYF.

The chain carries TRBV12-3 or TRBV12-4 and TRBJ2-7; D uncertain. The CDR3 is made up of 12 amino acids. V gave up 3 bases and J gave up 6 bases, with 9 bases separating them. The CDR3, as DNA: TGTGCCAGCAGTTTCGGCTTTGTCGAGCAGTACTTC. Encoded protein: CASSFGFVEQYF.

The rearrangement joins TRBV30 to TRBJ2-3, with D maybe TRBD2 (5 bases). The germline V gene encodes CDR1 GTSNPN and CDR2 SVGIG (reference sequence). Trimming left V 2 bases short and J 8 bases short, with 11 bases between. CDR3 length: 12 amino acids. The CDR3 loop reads CAWSSSSATQYF. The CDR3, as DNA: TGTGCCTGGAGTTCTAGCTCAGCTACGCAGTATTTT.

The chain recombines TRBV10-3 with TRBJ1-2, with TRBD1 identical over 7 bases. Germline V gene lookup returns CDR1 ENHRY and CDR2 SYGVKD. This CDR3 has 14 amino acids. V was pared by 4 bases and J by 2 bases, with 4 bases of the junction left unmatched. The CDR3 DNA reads TGTGCCATCAGTGCGCCAGGGGGAAACTATGGCTACACCTTC. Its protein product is CAISAPGGNYGYTF.

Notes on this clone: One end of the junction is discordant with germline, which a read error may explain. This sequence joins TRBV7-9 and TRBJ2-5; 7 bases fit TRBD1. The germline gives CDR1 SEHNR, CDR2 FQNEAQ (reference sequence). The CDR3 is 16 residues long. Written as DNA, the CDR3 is TGTGCCAGCAGCTTAGCGACAGGGCTCTCCGGGGAGAACCAGTACTTC. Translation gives CASSLATGLSGENQYF.

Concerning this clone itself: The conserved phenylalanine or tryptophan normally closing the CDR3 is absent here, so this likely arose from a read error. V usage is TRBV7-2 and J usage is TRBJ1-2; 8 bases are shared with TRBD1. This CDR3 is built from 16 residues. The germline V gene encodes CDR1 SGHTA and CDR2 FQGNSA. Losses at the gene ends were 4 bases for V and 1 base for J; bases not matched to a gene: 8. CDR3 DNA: TGTGCCAGCAGCTACCACAGGGGGTATATTAACTATGGCTACACCCTC. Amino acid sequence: CASSYHRGYINYGYTL.

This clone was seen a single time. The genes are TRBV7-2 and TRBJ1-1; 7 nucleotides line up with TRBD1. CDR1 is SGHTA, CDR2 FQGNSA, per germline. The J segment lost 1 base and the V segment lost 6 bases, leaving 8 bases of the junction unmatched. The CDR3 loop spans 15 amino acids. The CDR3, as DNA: TGTGCCAGCAGTCAAATGGGACAGCCGAACACTGAAGCTTTCTTT. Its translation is CASSQMGQPNTEAFF.

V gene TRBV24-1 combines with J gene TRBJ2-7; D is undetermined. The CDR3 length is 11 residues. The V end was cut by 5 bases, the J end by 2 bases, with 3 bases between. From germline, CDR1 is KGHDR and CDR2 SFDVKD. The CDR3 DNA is TGTGCCACCAGTGGTCCCTACGAGCAGTACTTC. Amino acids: CATSGPYEQYF.

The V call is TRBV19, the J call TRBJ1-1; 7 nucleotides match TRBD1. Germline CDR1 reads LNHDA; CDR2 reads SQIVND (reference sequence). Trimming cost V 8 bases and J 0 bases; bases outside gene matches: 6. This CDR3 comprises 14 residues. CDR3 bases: TGTGCCAGTGATCAAGGGGGCGTGAACACTGAAGCTTTCTTT. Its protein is CASDQGGVNTEAFF.